Each of the 20 T cell receptor beta chains below was sequenced from the same sample in a study of T cells expressing NK-cell markers. TCRdb reprocessed the 5' RACE reads and reports one entry per CDR3 protein, with no DNA. Listed are 350,000 to 450,000 distinct CDR3 sequences; around 5.3% falls within the top ten. The sample was blood T cells: a sorted CD56 or NKG2C T cell subset, CD4+ or CD8+ T cells, or bulk PBMC T cells (not recorded which). The receptors were gathered from a man aged 18-70 years in good health.

The V gene is TRBV3-1, the J gene TRBJ2-5; the TCRdb D gene call, TRBD1, has no DNA to confirm it. The CDR3 is 16 residues long. CDR1 and CDR2 from the germline V gene are LGHDT and YNNKEL (reference sequence). The CDR3 sequence is CASSQAPSTIQETQYF.

CDR3 loop: CASSPTPTSPSVPTQYF. This chain connects TRBV5-1 to TRBJ2-3; TCRdb selects TRBD2, and the lack of DNA leaves this call unchecked. CDR3 length: 17 amino acids. Per the germline V gene, CDR1 is SGHRS and CDR2 is YFSETQ.

The genes are TRBV7-9 and TRBJ2-1; lacking DNA, the TRBD2 call made by TCRdb goes unchecked. Germline V gene sequence: CDR1 SEHNR, CDR2 FQNEAQ (reference sequence). This CDR3 region has 15 residues. The CDR3 protein is CASKGTSGSYNEQFF. The whole variable domain, remainder taken from reference TRBV7-9 and TRBJ2-1, is DTGVSQNPRHKITKRGQNVTFRCDPISEHNRLYWYRQTLGQGPEFLTYFQNEAQLEKSRLLSDRFSAERPKGSFSTLEIQRTEQGDSAMYLCASKGTSGSYNEQFFGPGTRLTVL.

CDR3 amino acids: CATGRRRSDTQYF. The chain joins TRBV6-1 to TRBJ2-3. Germline assignment: CDR1 MNHNS and CDR2 SASEGT. CDR3 size: 13 residues.

The V and J genes are TRBV7-2 and TRBJ2-5; the TCRdb D gene call, TRBD1, has no DNA to confirm it. Germline CDR1 reads SGHTA; CDR2 reads FQGNSA. The CDR3 totals 16 residues. The CDR3 sequence is CASSLVGLRGQETQYF.

The chain carries TRBV29-1 and TRBJ2-5; the TCRdb call, TRBD1, lacks DNA for checking. CDR1 SQVTM and CDR2 ANQGSEA come from the germline V gene. The CDR3 runs 16 residues. The CDR3 reads CSILATRKRLQETQYF.

The chain combines TRBV18 with TRBJ2-4. There are 12 residues in the CDR3. The germline CDR1 and CDR2 sequences are KGHSH and LQKENI. CDR3: CASSPVADIQYF.

The V call is TRBV29-1, the J call TRBJ1-4; TCRdb calls TRBD1, which cannot be checked without DNA. The CDR3 contains 15 residues. The germline gives CDR1 SQVTM, CDR2 ANQGSEA. The CDR3 reads CSVGDSYATNEKLFF.

CDR3: CASSHRGVSSEAFF. V gene TRBV18 combines with J gene TRBJ1-1. The CDR3 length is 14 residues. The germline CDR1 and CDR2 sequences are KGHSH and LQKENI.

The V and J genes are TRBV10-3 and TRBJ2-1. CDR1 ENHRY and CDR2 SYGVKD come from the germline V gene. The length of the CDR3 is 12 residues. The CDR3 loop is CAIGPRGNEQFF.

This chain's CDR3 is CASTKSWEQYF. The rearrangement uses TRBV2 and TRBJ2-7. Germline V gene lookup returns CDR1 SNHLY and CDR2 FYNNEI. The CDR3 is made up of 11 amino acids.

The V gene is TRBV6-1, the J gene TRBJ1-6. This CDR3 is 14 amino acids long. From germline, CDR1 is MNHNS and CDR2 SASEGT. CDR3 sequence reads: CASSDRARYSPLHF.

The chain carries TRBV15 and TRBJ1-6. This CDR3 has 14 residues. From germline, CDR1 is LNHNV and CDR2 YYDKDF (reference sequence). The CDR3: CATSKTRDNSPLHF.

The chain recombines TRBV7-2 with TRBJ2-1; without DNA, the TCRdb call of TRBD1 cannot be checked. Germline CDR1 is SGHTA and CDR2 is FQGNSA. The CDR3 contains 18 residues. CDR3 in amino acids: CASSLAPSGGATYNEQFF.

The chain links TRBV6-1 to TRBJ2-1. Per the germline V gene, CDR1 is MNHNS and CDR2 is SASEGT. The CDR3 totals 15 residues. The CDR3 sequence is CASSPDRSSYNEQFF.

The chain links TRBV20-1 to TRBJ2-1; the TCRdb D gene call, TRBD2, has no DNA to confirm it. This CDR3 is 13 amino acids long. Germline V gives CDR1 DFQATT, CDR2 SNEGSKA (reference sequence). The chain's CDR3 is CSARPGLAEEQFF.

V usage is TRBV29-1 and J usage is TRBJ1-3. Germline-derived CDR1 and CDR2 are SQVTM and ANQGSEA. The CDR3 contains 15 residues. The CDR3 is CSVQERQGGENTIYF.

The chain has TRBV12-3 or TRBV12-4 and TRBJ1-4. The CDR3 is 15 amino acids. The CDR3 sequence: CASSLGQRTNEKLFF.

This chain joins TRBV4-1 and TRBJ2-3; TCRdb picks TRBD2, but there is no DNA to check that call. CDR3 size: 17 residues. In germline, CDR1 is MGHRA, CDR2 YSYEKL. The CDR3 loop reads CASSRAGLVIVRDTQYF.

The chain combines TRBV11-2 with TRBJ2-4; TCRdb reports TRBD2, a call that lacks DNA to check it against. CDR1 and CDR2 (germline): SGHAT, FQNNGV. The CDR3 has 19 amino acids. CDR3 in amino acids: CASSLVERGPLVGKNIQYF.